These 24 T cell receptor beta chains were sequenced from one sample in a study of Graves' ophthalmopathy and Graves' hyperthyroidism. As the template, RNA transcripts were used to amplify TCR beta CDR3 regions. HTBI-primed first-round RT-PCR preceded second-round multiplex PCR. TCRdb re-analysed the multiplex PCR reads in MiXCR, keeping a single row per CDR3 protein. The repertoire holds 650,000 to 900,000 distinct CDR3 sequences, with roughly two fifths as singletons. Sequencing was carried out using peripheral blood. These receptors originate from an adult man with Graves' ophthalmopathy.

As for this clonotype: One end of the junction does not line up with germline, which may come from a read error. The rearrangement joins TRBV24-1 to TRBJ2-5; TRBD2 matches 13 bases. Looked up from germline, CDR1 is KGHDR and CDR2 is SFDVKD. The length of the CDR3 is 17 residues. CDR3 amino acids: CASSYSKLAGGLETQYF. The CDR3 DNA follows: TGTGCCAGCAGTTACTCGAAACTAGCGGGAGGGTTAGAGACCCAGTACTTC.

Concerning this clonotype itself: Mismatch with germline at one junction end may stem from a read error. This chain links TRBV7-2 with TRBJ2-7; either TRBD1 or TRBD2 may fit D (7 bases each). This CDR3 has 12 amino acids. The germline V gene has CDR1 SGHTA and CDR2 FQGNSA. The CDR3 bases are TGTGCCAGCAGTGAGACAGGGTCAGGGAGGGCCTTC. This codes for CASSETGSGRAF.

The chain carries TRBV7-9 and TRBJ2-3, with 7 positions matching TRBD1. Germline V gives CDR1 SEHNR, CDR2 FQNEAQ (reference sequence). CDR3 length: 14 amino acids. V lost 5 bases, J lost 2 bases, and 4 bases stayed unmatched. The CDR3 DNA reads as TGTGCCAGCAGCCCGGGACAGCTCACAGATACGCAGTATTTT. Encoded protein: CASSPGQLTDTQYF. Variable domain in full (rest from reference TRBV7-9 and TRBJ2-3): DTGVSQNPRHKITKRGQNVTFRCDPISEHNRLYWYRQTLGQGPEFLTYFQNEAQLEKSRLLSDRFSAERPKGSFSTLEIQRTEQGDSAMYLCASSPGQLTDTQYFGPGTRLTVL.

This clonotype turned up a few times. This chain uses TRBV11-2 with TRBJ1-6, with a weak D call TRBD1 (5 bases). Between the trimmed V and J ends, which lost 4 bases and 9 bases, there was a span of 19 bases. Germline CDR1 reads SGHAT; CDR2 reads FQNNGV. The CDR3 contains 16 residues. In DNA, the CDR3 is TGTGCCAGCAGCTCCCCGGGACGGACCTTTGTTTCACCCCTCCACTTT. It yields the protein CASSSPGRTFVSPLHF.

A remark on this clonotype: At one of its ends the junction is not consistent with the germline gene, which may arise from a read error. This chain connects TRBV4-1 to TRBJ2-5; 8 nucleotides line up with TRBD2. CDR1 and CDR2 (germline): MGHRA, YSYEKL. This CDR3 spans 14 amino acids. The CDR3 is CASSQSGGKETQYF. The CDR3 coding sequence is TGTGCCAGCAGCCAATCGGGGGGGAAAGAGACCCAGTACTTC.

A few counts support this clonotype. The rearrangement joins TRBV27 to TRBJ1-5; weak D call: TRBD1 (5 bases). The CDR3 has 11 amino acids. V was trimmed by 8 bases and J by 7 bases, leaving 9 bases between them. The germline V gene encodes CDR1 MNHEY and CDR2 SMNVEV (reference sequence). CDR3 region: CASGAYQPQHF. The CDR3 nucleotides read TGTGCCAGCGGGGCATACCAGCCCCAGCATTTT.

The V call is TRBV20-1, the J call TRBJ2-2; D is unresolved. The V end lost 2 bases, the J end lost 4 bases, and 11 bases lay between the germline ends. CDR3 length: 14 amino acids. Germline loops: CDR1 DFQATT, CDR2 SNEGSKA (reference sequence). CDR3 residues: CSARRSWGTGELFF. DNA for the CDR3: TGCAGTGCTAGACGTAGCTGGGGCACCGGGGAGCTGTTTTTT.

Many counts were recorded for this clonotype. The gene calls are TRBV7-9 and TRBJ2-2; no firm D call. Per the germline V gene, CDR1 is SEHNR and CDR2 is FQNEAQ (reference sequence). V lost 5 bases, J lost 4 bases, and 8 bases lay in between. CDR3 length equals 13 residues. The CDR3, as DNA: TGTGCCAGCAGCCTCCCGCCCACCGGGGAGCTGTTTTTT. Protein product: CASSLPPTGELFF.

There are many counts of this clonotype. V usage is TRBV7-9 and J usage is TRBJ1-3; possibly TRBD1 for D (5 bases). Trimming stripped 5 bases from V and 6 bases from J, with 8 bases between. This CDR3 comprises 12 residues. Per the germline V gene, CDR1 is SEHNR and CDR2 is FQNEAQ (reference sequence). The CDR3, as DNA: TGTGCCAGCAGCAGAGGGGAAAACACCATATATTTT. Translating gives CASSRGENTIYF.

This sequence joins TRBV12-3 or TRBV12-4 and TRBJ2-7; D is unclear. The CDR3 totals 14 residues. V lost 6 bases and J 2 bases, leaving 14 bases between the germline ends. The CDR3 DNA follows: TGTGCCAGCAGCCGAAGGGCGGTAGCCTACGAGCAGTACTTC. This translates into CASSRRAVAYEQYF.

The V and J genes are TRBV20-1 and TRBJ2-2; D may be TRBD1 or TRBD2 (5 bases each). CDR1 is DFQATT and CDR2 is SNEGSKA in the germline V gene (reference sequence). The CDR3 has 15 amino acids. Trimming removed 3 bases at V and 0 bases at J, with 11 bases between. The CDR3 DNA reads TGCAGTGCTAGGGACTGGGGCCCGAACACCGGGGAGCTGTTTTTT. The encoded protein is CSARDWGPNTGELFF.

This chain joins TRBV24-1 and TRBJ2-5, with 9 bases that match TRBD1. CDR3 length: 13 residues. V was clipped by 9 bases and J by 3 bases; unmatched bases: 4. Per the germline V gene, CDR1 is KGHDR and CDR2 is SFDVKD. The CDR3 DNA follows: TGTGCCACCGCCCGGACAGGGGAAGAGACCCAGTACTTC. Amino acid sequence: CATARTGEETQYF.

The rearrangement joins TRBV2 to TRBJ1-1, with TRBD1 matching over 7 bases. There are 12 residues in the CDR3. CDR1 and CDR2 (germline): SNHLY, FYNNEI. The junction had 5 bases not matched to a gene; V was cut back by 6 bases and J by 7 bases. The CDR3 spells CASRAGTDEAFF. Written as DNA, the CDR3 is TGTGCCAGCAGAGCCGGGACAGATGAAGCTTTCTTT.

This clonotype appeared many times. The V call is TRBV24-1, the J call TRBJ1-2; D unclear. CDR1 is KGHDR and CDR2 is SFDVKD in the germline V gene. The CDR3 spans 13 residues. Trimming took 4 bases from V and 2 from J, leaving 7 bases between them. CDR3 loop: CATSENTNYGYTF. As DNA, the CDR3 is TGTGCCACCAGTGAAAACACCAACTATGGCTACACCTTC.

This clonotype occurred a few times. In DNA form, the CDR3 reads TGTGCCAGCAGTGAAGCGGGAACTAGACTGTTTTTT. Protein sequence: CASSEAGTRLFF. The genes are TRBV6-1 and TRBJ1-4; D gene unclear. The CDR3 totals 12 residues. V gave up 0 bases and J gave up 13 bases, with 9 bases separating them. Germline V gives CDR1 MNHNS, CDR2 SASEGT.

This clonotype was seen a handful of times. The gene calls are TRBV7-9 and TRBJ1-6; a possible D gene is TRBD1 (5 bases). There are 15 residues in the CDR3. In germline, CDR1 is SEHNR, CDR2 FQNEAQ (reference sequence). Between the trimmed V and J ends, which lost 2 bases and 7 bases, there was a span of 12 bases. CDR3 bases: TGTGCCAGCAGCTTATTCAGGGATATGAATTCACCCCTCCACTTT. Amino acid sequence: CASSLFRDMNSPLHF.

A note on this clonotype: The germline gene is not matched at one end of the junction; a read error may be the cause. CDR3 protein: CPSSLVQGSITGELFF. The CDR3 nucleotides read TGTCCCAGCAGCTTAGTTCAGGGGTCTATAACCGGGGAGCTGTTTTTT. V usage is TRBV14 and J usage is TRBJ2-2; D is perhaps TRBD1 (6 bases). The CDR3 extends over 16 amino acids. Germline V gene sequence: CDR1 SGHDN, CDR2 FVKESK.

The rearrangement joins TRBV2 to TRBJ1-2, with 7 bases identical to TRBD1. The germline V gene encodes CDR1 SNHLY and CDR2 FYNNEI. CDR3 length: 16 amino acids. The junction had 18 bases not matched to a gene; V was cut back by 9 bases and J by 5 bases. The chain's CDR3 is CASRDKGQTGRYGYTF. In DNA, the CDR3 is TGTGCCAGTAGAGATAAGGGACAGACAGGTCGTTATGGCTACACCTTC.

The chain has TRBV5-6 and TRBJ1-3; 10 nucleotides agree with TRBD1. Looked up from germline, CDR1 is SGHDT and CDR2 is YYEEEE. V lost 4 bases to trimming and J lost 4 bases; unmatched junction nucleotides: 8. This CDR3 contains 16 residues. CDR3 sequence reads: CASSPMTGGEGNTIYF. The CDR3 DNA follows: TGTGCCAGCAGCCCAATGACAGGGGGCGAAGGAAACACCATATATTTT. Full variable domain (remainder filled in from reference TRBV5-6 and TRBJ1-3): DAGVTQSPTHLIKTRGQQVTLRCSPKSGHDTVSWYQQALGQGPQFIFQYYEEEERQRGNFPDRFSGHQFPNYSSELNVNALLLGDSALYLCASSPMTGGEGNTIYFGEGSWLTVV.

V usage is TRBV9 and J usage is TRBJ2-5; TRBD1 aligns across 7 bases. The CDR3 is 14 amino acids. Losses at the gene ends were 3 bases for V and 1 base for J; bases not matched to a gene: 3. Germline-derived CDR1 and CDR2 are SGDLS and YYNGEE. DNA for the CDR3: TGTGCCAGCAGCGCCCCAGGGGGCCAAGAGACCCAGTACTTC. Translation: CASSAPGGQETQYF.

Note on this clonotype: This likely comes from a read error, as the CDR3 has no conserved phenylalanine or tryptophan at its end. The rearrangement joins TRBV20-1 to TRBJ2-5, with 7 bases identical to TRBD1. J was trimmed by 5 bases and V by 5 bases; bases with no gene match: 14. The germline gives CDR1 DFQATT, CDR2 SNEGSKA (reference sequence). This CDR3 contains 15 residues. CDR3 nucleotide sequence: TGCAGTGCTTTTCCGACAGGGCGTAGAGAGGAGACCCAGTACTGC. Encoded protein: CSAFPTGRREETQYC.

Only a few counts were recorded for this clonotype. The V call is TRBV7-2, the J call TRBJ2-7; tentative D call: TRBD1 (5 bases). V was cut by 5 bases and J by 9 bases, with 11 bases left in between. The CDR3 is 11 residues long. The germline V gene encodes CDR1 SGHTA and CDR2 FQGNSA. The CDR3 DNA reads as TGTGCCAGCAGCGAAACAGGCCTGCAGTACTTC. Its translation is CASSETGLQYF.

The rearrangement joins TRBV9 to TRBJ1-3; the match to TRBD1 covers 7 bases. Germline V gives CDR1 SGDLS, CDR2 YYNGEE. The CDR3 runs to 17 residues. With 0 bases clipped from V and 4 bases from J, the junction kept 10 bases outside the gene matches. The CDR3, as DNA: TGTGCCAGCAGCGTAGCCCCCCTACGACAGGGAGGAAACACCATATATTTT. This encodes CASSVAPLRQGGNTIYF.

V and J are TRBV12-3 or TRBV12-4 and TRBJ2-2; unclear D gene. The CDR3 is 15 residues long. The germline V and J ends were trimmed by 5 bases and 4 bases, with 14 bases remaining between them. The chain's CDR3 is CASSIQSTLTGELFF. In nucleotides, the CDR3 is TGTGCCAGCAGTATACAATCCACCCTCACCGGGGAGCTGTTTTTT.